This is a list of T cell receptor beta chains from one sample in a study of breast tumors, draining lymph nodes, adjacent tissues. TCRdb fed the multiplex PCR reads into MiXCR, producing one record per CDR3 protein. The sample yields about 150,000 distinct CDR3 sequences, approximately 32% seen once. The material sequenced was axillary lymph node tissue. These receptors were obtained from a female donor with breast cancer. Some clones in this sample may be carry-over from other donors' samples. CDR3s include the opening cysteine and the closing phenylalanine or tryptophan. A D gene is named only where the DNA matches it firmly. Rows give clone size only sometimes, using once, few, many, or a class for an expanded clone.

size: -; length: 16; V: TRBV25-1; J: TRBJ1-1; D: -; DNA: TGTGCCAGCAGTGCAGACACCGGGACGGGGAACACTGAAGCTTTCTTT; CDR3: CASSADTGTGNTEAFF
size: -; length: 16; V: TRBV7-7; J: TRBJ2-3; D: TRBD1; DNA: TGTGCTAGCAGCCCGGGACAGGGGATAACCACAGATACGCAGTATTTT; CDR3: CASSPGQGITTDTQYF
size: -; length: 14; V: TRBV5-1; J: TRBJ2-2; D: -; DNA: TGCGCCAGCAGCGGGGCGGGCCTCACCGGGGAGCTGTTTTTT; CDR3: CASSGAGLTGELFF
size: -; length: 16; V: TRBV27; J: TRBJ1-2; D: TRBD1; DNA: TGTGCCAGCAGTTCCCCCTTGGACAGGTCGAAATTTGGCTACACCTTC; CDR3: CASSSPLDRSKFGYTF
size: few; length: 15; V: TRBV12-3/TRBV12-4; J: TRBJ1-1; D: -; DNA: TGTGCCAGCAGTATTACAGGGAGGGGGGCGCGGTGGGCTTTCTTT; CDR3: CASSITGRGARWAFF
size: many; length: 13; V: TRBV6-2/TRBV6-3; J: TRBJ2-3; D: TRBD1; DNA: TGTGCCAGCAGAAGACAGGGGGCAGATACGCAGTATTTT; CDR3: CASRRQGADTQYF
size: -; length: 13; V: TRBV6-6; J: TRBJ2-7; D: TRBD1; DNA: TGTGCCAGCAGAAGGACAGGGGACTACGAGCAGTACTTC; CDR3: CASRRTGDYEQYF
size: many; length: 16; V: TRBV2; J: TRBJ1-4; D: -; DNA: TGTGCCAGCAGTGAAGCCATGCAGGGAACTAATGAAAAACTGTTTTTT; CDR3: CASSEAMQGTNEKLFF
size: many; length: 13; V: TRBV10-3; J: TRBJ2-3; D: -; DNA: TGTGCCATCAGTGAGTCGGCTACAGATACGCAGTATTTT; CDR3: CAISESATDTQYF
size: many; length: 15; V: TRBV19; J: TRBJ2-3; D: -; DNA: TGTGCCAGTAGTAATGCGGTTCCTTTCACAGATACGCAGTATTTT; CDR3: CASSNAVPFTDTQYF
size: many; length: 15; V: TRBV12-3/TRBV12-4; J: TRBJ2-3; D: TRBD2; DNA: TGTGCCAGCATAAAAGCGGGGGGGAGCACAGATACGCAGTATTTT; CDR3: CASIKAGGSTDTQYF
size: many; length: 15; V: TRBV2; J: TRBJ2-3; D: TRBD2; DNA: TGTGCCAGCAATCTTCTAGCGGGGGTCACAGATACGCAGTATTTT; CDR3: CASNLLAGVTDTQYF
size: many; length: 10; V: TRBV14; J: TRBJ2-1; D: -; DNA: TGTGCCGGCAGCCTTCTAGGTCAGTTCTTC; CDR3: CAGSLLGQFF
size: -; length: 15; V: TRBV5-4; J: TRBJ1-2; D: TRBD1; DNA: TGTGCCAGCAGCTTGGGACAGGGGGTTAACTATGGCTACACCTTC; CDR3: CASSLGQGVNYGYTF
size: -; length: 14; V: TRBV18; J: TRBJ1-5; D: TRBD1; DNA: TGTGCCAGCTCACGACAGGGGTTAGGTCAGCCCCAGCATTTT; CDR3: CASSRQGLGQPQHF
size: many; length: 14; V: TRBV5-1; J: TRBJ2-7; D: -; DNA: TGCGCCAGCAGCACGGACAGAAACTTATACGAGCAGTACTTC; CDR3: CASSTDRNLYEQYF
size: many; length: 15; V: TRBV12-3/TRBV12-4; J: TRBJ2-1; D: TRBD1; DNA: TGTGCCAGCAGCCCTGGGACAGGTTCCTACAATGAGCAGTTCTTC; CDR3: CASSPGTGSYNEQFF
size: -; length: 16; V: TRBV11-2; J: TRBJ1-4; D: TRBD1; DNA: TGTGCCAGCAGCTTAGGAAACAGGGGGCTGCATGAAAAACTGTTTTTT; CDR3: CASSLGNRGLHEKLFF
size: many; length: 12; V: TRBV7-9; J: TRBJ2-3; D: -; DNA: TGTGCCAGCAGCCTCGACACTTATACGCAGTATTTT; CDR3: CASSLDTYTQYF
size: few; length: 15; V: TRBV6-1; J: TRBJ1-1; D: -; DNA: TGTGCCAGCCGGGTTCAGGAAACGAGTTACACTGAAGCTTTCTTT; CDR3: CASRVQETSYTEAFF
size: many; length: 14; V: TRBV7-8; J: TRBJ2-1; D: -; DNA: TGTGCCAGCAGCTTATATAGGGGGAGGAATGAGCAGTTCTTC; CDR3: CASSLYRGRNEQFF
size: -; length: 15; V: TRBV29-1; J: TRBJ1-4; D: -; DNA: TGCAGCGCCGAAGTGGGGGGTACAGATAATGAAAAACTGTTTTTT; CDR3: CSAEVGGTDNEKLFF
size: few; length: 18; V: TRBV3-1; J: TRBJ2-1; D: TRBD2; DNA: TGTGCCAGCAGCCAAGATCCCGGATCGGGGGGGGCCTACAATGAGCAGTTCTTC; CDR3: CASSQDPGSGGAYNEQFF
size: many; length: 12; V: TRBV10-3; J: TRBJ1-2; D: -; DNA: TGTGCCATCAGGGGGTGGGCTACGGGCTACACCTTC; CDR3: CAIRGWATGYTF
size: many; length: 20; V: TRBV7-3; J: TRBJ2-1; D: TRBD2; DNA: TGTGCCAGCAGCTTAAGGGGAGTGGGACTAGCGGGGGGGTCCTACAATGAGCAGTTCTTC; CDR3: CASSLRGVGLAGGSYNEQFF